The 15 T cell receptor beta chains below all came from one sample that was sequenced in a study of shared clonotypes between healthy human individuals. Libraries were prepared by immunoSEQ multiplex PCR; TCRdb keeps only in-frame clonotypes and omits some of them. The table includes about 1 million clones, 65% to 80% detected once. What was sequenced was memory CD4+ T cells sorted from blood. Stated subset: CD45RA-negative fraction. These receptors were collected from a man between 18 and 35 years old in good health.

The genes are TRBV5-1 and TRBJ2-1, with TRBD2 matching 9 bases. This CDR3 is built from 15 residues. Looked up from germline, CDR1 is SGHRS and CDR2 is YFSETQ. The V and J ends lost 6 bases and 10 bases, in that order; junction bases with no gene match: 14. CDR3 protein: CASISFPREGGEQFF. The CDR3 nucleotides read TGCGCCAGCATTTCGTTTCCGCGGGAGGGGGGCGAGCAGTTCTTC.

The rearrangement links TRBV18 to TRBJ2-1; D could derive from TRBD1 or TRBD2 (5 bases each). With 2 bases removed from V and 11 bases from J, the gap between germline ends came to 10 bases. Germline V CDR1 and CDR2: KGHSH, LQKENI. There are 12 residues in the CDR3. The CDR3 DNA reads as TGTGCCAGCTCACCAGCCCGGGACCAGCAGTTCTTC. Encoded protein: CASSPARDQQFF.

A few counts support this clone. The chain links TRBV5-1 to TRBJ1-3, with D perhaps matching TRBD1 (5 bases). V was trimmed by 4 bases and J by 3 bases, leaving 14 bases between them. The germline V gene has CDR1 SGHRS and CDR2 YFSETQ. This CDR3 has 15 residues. DNA of the CDR3: TGCGCCAGCAGCCCTCGGATGGGGGATGGAAACACCATATATTTT. Protein product: CASSPRMGDGNTIYF.

On this clone: Additional DNA sequences in this sample encode the identical CDR3. V and J are TRBV2 and TRBJ2-5; D is uncertain. Germline-derived CDR1 and CDR2 are SNHLY and FYNNEI. Trimming removed 8 bases at V and 4 bases at J, with 8 bases between. CDR3 size: 11 residues. CDR3 loop: CASRLRETQYF. In nucleotides, the CDR3 is TGTGCCAGCCGGTTAAGAGAGACCCAGTACTTC.

This clone has more than one count but fewer than ten. CDR3 in DNA: TGTGCCAGCAGCCCGGGACAGGGAGGGCGAAACACCATATATTTT. Residues: CASSPGQGGRNTIYF. The rearrangement links TRBV2 to TRBJ1-3; 9 bases are a match to TRBD1. The ends lost 6 bases at V and 5 bases at J; junction bases unmatched: 8. The CDR3 has 15 amino acids. Germline CDR1 SNHLY, CDR2 FYNNEI.

V usage is TRBV11-2 and J usage is TRBJ1-4, with unresolved D. V lost 5 bases and J lost 0, with 13 bases in between. The CDR3 covers 16 residues. The V gene's germline CDR1 is SGHAT and CDR2 FQNNGV. This chain's CDR3 is CASSINLGATNEKLFF. For the CDR3, the DNA is TGTGCCAGCAGCATTAACCTCGGAGCAACTAATGAAAAACTGTTTTTT.

The chain has TRBV5-1 and TRBJ1-1; 12 nucleotides line up with TRBD1. The trim removed 4 bases at V and 6 bases at J, leaving 7 bases unmatched. The germline V gene has CDR1 SGHRS and CDR2 YFSETQ. CDR3 length: 15 amino acids. CDR3 nucleotide sequence: TGCGCCAGCAGCGGGACAGGGGGCTCGGAGGCTGAAGCTTTCTTT. The encoded protein is CASSGTGGSEAEAFF.

This chain connects TRBV5-1 to TRBJ2-2; the D gene is possibly TRBD1 (5 bases). The CDR3 is made up of 15 amino acids. The germline V gene encodes CDR1 SGHRS and CDR2 YFSETQ. V was trimmed by 5 bases and J by 1 base, leaving 12 bases between them. The CDR3 DNA follows: TGCGCCAGCAGTTCCGACAGTTGGAACACCGGGGAGCTGTTTTTT. It encodes CASSSDSWNTGELFF.

V is TRBV9 and J is TRBJ2-5, with TRBD2 matching 9 bases. Trimming removed 6 bases from V and 4 bases from J; junction bases left unmatched: 16. The germline CDR1 and CDR2 sequences are SGDLS and YYNGEE. This CDR3 is 17 amino acids long. The CDR3 here is CASTPSGASGVRETQYF. The CDR3 nucleotides are TGTGCCAGCACCCCCTCAGGGGCTAGCGGGGTCCGAGAGACCCAGTACTTC.

The J gene is TRBJ2-2, the V gene TRBV7-9; the D gene is possibly TRBD1 (6 bases). Trimming cost V 5 bases and J 0 bases, with 10 bases left between them. This CDR3 comprises 15 residues. Germline assignment: CDR1 SEHNR and CDR2 FQNEAQ (reference sequence). The CDR3 nucleotides are TGTGCCAGCAGCCTGGACAGCCCGAACACCGGGGAGCTGTTTTTT. Its protein is CASSLDSPNTGELFF. Full variable domain (outside the CDR3, taken from reference TRBV7-9 and TRBJ2-2): DTGVSQNPRHKITKRGQNVTFRCDPISEHNRLYWYRQTLGQGPEFLTYFQNEAQLEKSRLLSDRFSAERPKGSFSTLEIQRTEQGDSAMYLCASSLDSPNTGELFFGEGSRLTVL.

In DNA, the CDR3 is TGTGCCAGCAGCACCATAGCGGGAGCCTCCTACGAGCAGTACTTC. Its translation: CASSTIAGASYEQYF. The chain joins TRBV5-6 to TRBJ2-7; 9 bases fit TRBD2. V dropped 4 bases and J dropped 0; count of bases not matched to a gene: 5. The CDR3 runs to 15 residues. The germline gives CDR1 SGHDT, CDR2 YYEEEE.

This chain uses TRBV29-1 with TRBJ2-7; 10 bases match TRBD2. CDR3 length: 16 amino acids. J was trimmed by 2 bases and V by 4 bases; bases with no gene match: 11. Germline assignment: CDR1 SQVTM and CDR2 ANQGSEA. CDR3 region: CSVGGFGLAGAYEQYF. The CDR3 DNA is TGCAGCGTTGGGGGCTTTGGGCTAGCGGGAGCCTACGAGCAGTACTTC.

The rearrangement joins TRBV7-3 to TRBJ1-1; D perhaps matches TRBD1 (5 bases). V was trimmed by 8 bases and J by 3 bases, leaving 19 bases between them. CDR3 length: 15 residues. Germline CDR1 and CDR2: SGHTA and FQGTGA. In DNA form, the CDR3 reads TGTGCCAGCGATGACCGGGACCCATCACACACTGAAGCTTTCTTT. Encoded protein: CASDDRDPSHTEAFF.

To note about this clone: This may be a read error: a much more frequent sequence differs by one nucleotide. Other DNA sequences in the same sample also yield this CDR3. The rearrangement uses TRBV6-1 and TRBJ2-7; no definite D call. Trimming cost V 2 bases and J 6 bases, with 5 bases left between them. Germline values: CDR1 MNHNS, CDR2 SASEGT. The CDR3 is made up of 11 amino acids. The CDR3 protein is CASSEYGEQYF. In DNA, the CDR3 is TGTGCCAGCAGTGAATACGGCGAGCAGTACTTC.

This clone was counted a single time. The chain is built from TRBV19 and TRBJ1-4; no definite D call. Trimming stripped 3 bases from V and 4 bases from J, with 9 bases between. Germline V gene data show CDR1 as LNHDA and CDR2 as SQIVND (reference sequence). The CDR3 is 14 residues long. Written as DNA, the CDR3 is TGTGCCAGTAGTATGGCGGGGATTAATGAAAAACTGTTTTTT. Translation gives CASSMAGINEKLFF.